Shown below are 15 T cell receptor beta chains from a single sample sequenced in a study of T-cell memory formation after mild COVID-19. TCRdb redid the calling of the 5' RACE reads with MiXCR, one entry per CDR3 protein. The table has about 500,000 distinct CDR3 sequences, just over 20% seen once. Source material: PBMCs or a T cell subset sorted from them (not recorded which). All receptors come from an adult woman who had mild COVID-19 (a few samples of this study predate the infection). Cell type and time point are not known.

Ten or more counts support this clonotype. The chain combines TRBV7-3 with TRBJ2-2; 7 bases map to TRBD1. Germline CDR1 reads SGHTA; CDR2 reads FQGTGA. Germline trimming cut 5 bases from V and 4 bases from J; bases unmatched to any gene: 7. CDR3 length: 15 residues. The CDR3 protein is CASSPRQGGTGELFF. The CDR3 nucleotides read TGTGCCAGCAGCCCCAGACAGGGCGGCACCGGGGAGCTGTTTTTT.

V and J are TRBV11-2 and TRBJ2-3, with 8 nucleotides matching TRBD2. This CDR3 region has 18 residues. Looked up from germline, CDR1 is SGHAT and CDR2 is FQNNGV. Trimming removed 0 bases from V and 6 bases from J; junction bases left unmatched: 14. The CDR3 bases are TGTGCCAGCAGCTTAGAGGGGTTAGCGGGACCGGTCCCGGATACGCAGTATTTT. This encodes CASSLEGLAGPVPDTQYF.

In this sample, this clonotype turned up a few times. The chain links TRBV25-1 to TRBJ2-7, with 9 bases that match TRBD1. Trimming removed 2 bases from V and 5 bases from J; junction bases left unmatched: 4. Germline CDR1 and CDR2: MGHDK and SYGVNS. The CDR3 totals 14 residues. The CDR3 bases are TGTGCCAGCAGTGAAGGACAGGGGTCTAACGAGCAGTACTTC. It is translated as CASSEGQGSNEQYF.

The CDR3 DNA reads TGTGCCAGCAAAGACGGGAGGATAAACACCGGGGAGCTGTTTTTT. Protein: CASKDGRINTGELFF. The chain is built from TRBV6-2 or TRBV6-3 and TRBJ2-2; 7 bases fit TRBD2. V shed 7 bases and J 2 bases; nucleotides not matched to a gene: 7. The CDR3 totals 15 residues. Germline CDR1 reads MNHEY; CDR2 reads SVGEGT.

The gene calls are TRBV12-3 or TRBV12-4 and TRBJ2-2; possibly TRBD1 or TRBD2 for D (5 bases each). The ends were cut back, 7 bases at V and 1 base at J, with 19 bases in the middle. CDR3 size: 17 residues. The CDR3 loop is CASTYNWSGRNTGELFF. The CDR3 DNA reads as TGTGCCAGCACTTATAATTGGTCAGGGAGGAACACCGGGGAGCTGTTTTTT.

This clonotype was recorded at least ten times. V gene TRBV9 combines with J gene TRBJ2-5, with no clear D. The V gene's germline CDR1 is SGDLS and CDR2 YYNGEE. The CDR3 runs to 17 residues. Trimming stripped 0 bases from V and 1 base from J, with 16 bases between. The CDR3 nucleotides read TGTGCCAGCAGCGTAGGGCTAGTGGGTACTATCCAAGAGACCCAGTACTTC. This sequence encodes CASSVGLVGTIQETQYF.

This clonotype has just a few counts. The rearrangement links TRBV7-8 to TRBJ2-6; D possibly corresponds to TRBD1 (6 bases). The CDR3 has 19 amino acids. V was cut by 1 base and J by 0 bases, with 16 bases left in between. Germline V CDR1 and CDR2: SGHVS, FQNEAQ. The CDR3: CASSLERRTASSGANVLTF. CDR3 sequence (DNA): TGTGCCAGCAGCTTAGAGAGAAGGACAGCTAGCTCTGGGGCCAACGTCCTGACTTTC.

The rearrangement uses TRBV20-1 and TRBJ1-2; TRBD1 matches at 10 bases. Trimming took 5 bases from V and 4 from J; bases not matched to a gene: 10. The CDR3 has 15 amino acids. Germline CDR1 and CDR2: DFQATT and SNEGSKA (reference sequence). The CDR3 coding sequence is TGCAGTGCTGCCGTCCCGGGACAGGGGAGCTATGGCTACACCTTC. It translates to CSAAVPGQGSYGYTF.

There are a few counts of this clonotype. The CDR3 coding sequence is TGTGCCAGCTTGGGGGGGCCGGCGAACACCGGGGAGCTGTTTTTT. This gives the protein CASLGGPANTGELFF. The chain recombines TRBV6-1 with TRBJ2-2, with D possibly being TRBD2 (7 bases). The germline V gene encodes CDR1 MNHNS and CDR2 SASEGT. Trimming removed 8 bases from V and 0 bases from J, with 13 bases in between. This CDR3 is built from 15 residues.

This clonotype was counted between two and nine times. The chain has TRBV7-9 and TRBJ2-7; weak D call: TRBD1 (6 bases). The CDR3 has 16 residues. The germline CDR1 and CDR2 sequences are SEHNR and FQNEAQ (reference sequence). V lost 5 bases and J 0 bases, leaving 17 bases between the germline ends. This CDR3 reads CASSPLLTGSSYEQYF. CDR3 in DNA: TGTGCCAGCAGCCCCCTCTTAACAGGGAGCTCCTACGAGCAGTACTTC. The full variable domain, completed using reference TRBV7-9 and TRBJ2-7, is DTGVSQNPRHKITKRGQNVTFRCDPISEHNRLYWYRQTLGQGPEFLTYFQNEAQLEKSRLLSDRFSAERPKGSFSTLEIQRTEQGDSAMYLCASSPLLTGSSYEQYFGPGTRLTVT.

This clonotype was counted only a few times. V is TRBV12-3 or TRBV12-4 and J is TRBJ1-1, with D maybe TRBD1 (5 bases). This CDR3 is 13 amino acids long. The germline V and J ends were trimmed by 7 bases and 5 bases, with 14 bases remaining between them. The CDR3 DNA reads TGTGCCAGCAACCCGGGAGGGGCTACTGAAGCTTTCTTT. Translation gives CASNPGGATEAFF.

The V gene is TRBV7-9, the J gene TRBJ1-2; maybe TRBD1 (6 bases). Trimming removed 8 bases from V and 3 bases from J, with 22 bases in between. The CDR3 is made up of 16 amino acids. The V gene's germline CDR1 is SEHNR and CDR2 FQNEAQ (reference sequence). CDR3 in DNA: TGTGCCAGCGGAATGGGGGGGCGCGACGCCGACTATGGCTACACCTTC. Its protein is CASGMGGRDADYGYTF.

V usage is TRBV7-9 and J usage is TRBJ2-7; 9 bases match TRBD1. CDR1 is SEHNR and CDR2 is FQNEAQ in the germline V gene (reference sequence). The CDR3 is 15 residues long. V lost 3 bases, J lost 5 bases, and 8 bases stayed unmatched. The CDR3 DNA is TGTGCCAGCAGCTTTAACCGGGACAGGGTCCACGAGCAGTACTTC. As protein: CASSFNRDRVHEQYF. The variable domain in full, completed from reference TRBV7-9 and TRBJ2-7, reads DTGVSQNPRHKITKRGQNVTFRCDPISEHNRLYWYRQTLGQGPEFLTYFQNEAQLEKSRLLSDRFSAERPKGSFSTLEIQRTEQGDSAMYLCASSFNRDRVHEQYFGPGTRLTVT.

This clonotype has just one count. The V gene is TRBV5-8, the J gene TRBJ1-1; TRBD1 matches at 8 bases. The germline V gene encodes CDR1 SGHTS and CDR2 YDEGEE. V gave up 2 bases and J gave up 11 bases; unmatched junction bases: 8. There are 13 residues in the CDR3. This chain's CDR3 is CASSFFQGATAFF. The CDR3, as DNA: TGTGCCAGCAGCTTTTTTCAGGGGGCAACGGCTTTCTTT.

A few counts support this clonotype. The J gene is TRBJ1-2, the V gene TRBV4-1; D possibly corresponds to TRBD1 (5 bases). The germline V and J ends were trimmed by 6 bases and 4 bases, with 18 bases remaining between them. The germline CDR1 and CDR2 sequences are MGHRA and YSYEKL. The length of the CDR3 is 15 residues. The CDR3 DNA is TGCGCCAGCAGGACCGCACCGGATAGGGGCTATGGCTACACCTTC. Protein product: CASRTAPDRGYGYTF.